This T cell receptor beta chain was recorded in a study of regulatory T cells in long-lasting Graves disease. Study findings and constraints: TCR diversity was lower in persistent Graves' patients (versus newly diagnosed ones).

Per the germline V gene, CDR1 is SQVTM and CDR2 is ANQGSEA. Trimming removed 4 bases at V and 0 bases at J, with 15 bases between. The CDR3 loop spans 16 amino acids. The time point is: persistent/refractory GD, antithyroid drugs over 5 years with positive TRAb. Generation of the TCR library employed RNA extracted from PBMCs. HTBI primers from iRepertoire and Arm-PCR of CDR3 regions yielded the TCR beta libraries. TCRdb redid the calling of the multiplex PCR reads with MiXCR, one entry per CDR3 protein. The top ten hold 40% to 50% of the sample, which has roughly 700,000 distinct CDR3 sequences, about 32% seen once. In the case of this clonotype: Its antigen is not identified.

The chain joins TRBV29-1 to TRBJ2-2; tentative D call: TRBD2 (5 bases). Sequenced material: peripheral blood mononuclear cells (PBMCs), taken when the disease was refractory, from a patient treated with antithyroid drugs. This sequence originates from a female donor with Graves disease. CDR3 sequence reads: CSVGGGQPANTGELFF. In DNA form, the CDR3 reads TGCAGCGTTGGAGGAGGTCAGCCCGCGAACACCGGGGAGCTGTTTTTT.